One sample yielded the 5 T cell receptor beta chains listed below, sequenced in a study of CD8 T cells in ankylosing spondylitis. Each CDR3 protein gets one entry after TCRdb re-called the 5' RACE reads with MiXCR. The sample shows around 230,000 distinct CDR3 sequences, approximately 9% of them seen only once. The material sequenced was blood, either unsorted or a sorted T cell fraction (not recorded which). Receptor source: a male donor with ankylosing spondylitis or in good health (not recorded which).

The table lists this clonotype with many counts. The chain joins TRBV6-1 to TRBJ1-6, with TRBD1 matching 9 bases. With 1 base clipped from V and 8 bases from J, the junction kept 0 bases outside the gene matches. The CDR3 runs 14 residues. Germline V gene lookup returns CDR1 MNHNS and CDR2 SASEGT. The CDR3 region is CASSEGTGDSPLHF. The CDR3 bases are TGTGCCAGCAGTGAAGGGACAGGGGATTCACCCCTCCACTTT.

The genes are TRBV11-2 and TRBJ2-6; 11 positions match TRBD2. Per the germline V gene, CDR1 is SGHAT and CDR2 is FQNNGV. This CDR3 is built from 18 residues. With 5 bases clipped from V and 4 bases from J, the junction kept 10 bases outside the gene matches. The chain's CDR3 is CASSPSSGRAAGANVLTF. CDR3 in DNA: TGTGCCAGCAGCCCTAGTAGCGGGAGGGCCGCCGGGGCCAACGTCCTGACTTTC. Drawing the rest from reference TRBV11-2 and TRBJ2-6, the complete variable domain is EAGVAQSPRYKIIEKRQSVAFWCNPISGHATLYWYQQILGQGPKLLIQFQNNGVVDDSQLPKDRFSAERLKGVDSTLKIQPAKLEDSAVYLCASSPSSGRAAGANVLTFGAGSRLTVL.

This clonotype came up a few times. The chain uses TRBV10-3 and TRBJ1-2; 8 nucleotides match TRBD1. Germline CDR1 is ENHRY and CDR2 is SYGVKD. After removal of 2 bases from V and 1 base from J, the junction contained 3 bases not matched to a gene. The CDR3 is 15 amino acids. The CDR3 DNA sequence: TGTGCCATCAGTGAGGGACAGGGCCGTAACTATGGCTACACCTTC. Translated: CAISEGQGRNYGYTF.

The rearrangement joins TRBV11-2 to TRBJ1-4; a possible D gene is TRBD1 (6 bases). There are 19 residues in the CDR3. Germline CDR1 and CDR2: SGHAT and FQNNGV. The V end was cut by 4 bases, the J end by 0 bases, with 21 bases between. CDR3 DNA sequence: TGTGCCAGCAGCTACGGACCCGGGGGCGGCGGGGCAACTAATGAAAAACTGTTTTTT. Protein: CASSYGPGGGGATNEKLFF.

There are many counts of this clonotype. The rearrangement joins TRBV20-1 to TRBJ2-3, with D possibly TRBD2 on 6 matching bases. The CDR3 spans 16 residues. Germline assignment: CDR1 DFQATT and CDR2 SNEGSKA (reference sequence). Deletions cut 5 bases from V and 3 bases from J, with 21 bases between. The CDR3 sequence: CSAPLSTRLSTDTQYF. The CDR3 DNA sequence: TGCAGTGCTCCCCTCTCGACTAGACTTTCTACAGATACGCAGTATTTT.